The T cell receptor (beta chain) under discussion was sequenced for a study of T cell responses to AZD1222 COVID-19 vaccine (dated by TCRdb to the early 2020s). Some background on the complete study: AZD1222 recipients whose second dose came at about 4 weeks and those whose second dose came at about 12 weeks were combined into one group, since spike-specific TCR depth and breadth did not differ between the two schedules. TCR sequencing covered over 230 trial participants: about 210 given two doses of AZD1222 and 26 given two doses of MenACWY control vaccine. Trial participants were enrolled by age into subgroups of 18-55, 56-69 and 70-plus years, and roughly 160, 29 and 62 TCR-sequenced participants, respectively, were included in these subgroups. General conclusions and limits of the study: Epitopes outside the regions mutated in the B.1.351 and B.1.1.7 variants were reportedly recognized by nearly half of the unique spike-specific TCRs. The whole spike protein was spanned by vaccine-associated CD4 TCRs, and dominant responses were seen in regions 160-218 and 743-854. In the small 56-69-year group, the increase in depth fell short of significance, most likely because of low power. Because no samples from the day 14 peak response were available, repertoires could be characterized only after the peak T cell response. After two AZD1222 doses, spike-specific TCR breadth and depth were significantly higher than at day 0 and than in MenACWY recipients. Conclusions about previously exposed vaccinees are limited because only five to seven AZD1222 recipients were SARS-CoV-2 seropositive at baseline. Most participants were white British and females outnumbered males, and the authors suggested that clonal diversity may have been underestimated.

The CDR3 goes from the cysteine to the phenylalanine over 15 residues. The CDR3 DNA has 45 bases and is translated from base 1. CDR1 and CDR2 are read off the germline V gene as SNHLY and FYNNEI. The germline V and J ends show losses of 6 bases and 1 base respectively, and no gene match explains 6 bases of the junction. As for this clone: Its antigen is unknown. No much larger clone exists at a distance of one base, and base qualities are not known. Other DNA sequences from this sample encode an identical CDR3 as well.

The CDR3 regions of human TCRbeta chains were analyzed by immunosequencing. The authors' analysis ran thus. TCRs in the repertoires were matched against a reference library of SARS-CoV-2-specific TCRs that had been generated with the MIRA antigen-specificity platform. Breadth was defined as the fraction of unique TCRs that were SARS-CoV-2-associated. Depth was defined as the fraction of total T cells that were SARS-CoV-2-associated. Using the MIRA data, each spike-specific TCR was assigned both to the spike region to which the TCR was reactive and to a CD4 or CD8 class. Log10-transformed breadth and depth values were compared by one-way ANOVA with Sidak's multiple comparisons tests. TCRdb's version of the immuneACCESS table is confined to in-frame rearrangements and falls short of the full clone set. An unresolved V gene accounts for under half of the shortfall where checked; the remainder is of unknown origin. D and trimming were read from the DNA, whereas the V and J calls and clone size are those reported in that table. The sample has 80,000 to 95,000 clones on record, roughly 94% of them singletons. The biggest ten clones account for around 5.2% of the sample.

The time point label, read with the paper, signifies: baseline before first vaccination. Vaccinee samples came from UK trials COV001 and COV002, including a single-blind randomized controlled phase 2/3 trial of AZD1222 (ChAdOx1 nCoV-19) in healthy adults. For TCRbeta chain sequencing, PBMC samples from trial participants were taken at day 0 and at day 28 after the second dose. Recombination linked TRBV2 to TRBJ1-5, with 7 bases aligning to TRBD1. The TCR was taken from an adult in good health. Sequencing was performed on peripheral blood, taken on day 0 of AZD1222 vaccination. The CDR3 sequence is CASSGQGVSNQPQHF. The bases read TGTGCCAGCAGCGGCCAGGGGGTAAGCAATCAGCCCCAGCATTTT.